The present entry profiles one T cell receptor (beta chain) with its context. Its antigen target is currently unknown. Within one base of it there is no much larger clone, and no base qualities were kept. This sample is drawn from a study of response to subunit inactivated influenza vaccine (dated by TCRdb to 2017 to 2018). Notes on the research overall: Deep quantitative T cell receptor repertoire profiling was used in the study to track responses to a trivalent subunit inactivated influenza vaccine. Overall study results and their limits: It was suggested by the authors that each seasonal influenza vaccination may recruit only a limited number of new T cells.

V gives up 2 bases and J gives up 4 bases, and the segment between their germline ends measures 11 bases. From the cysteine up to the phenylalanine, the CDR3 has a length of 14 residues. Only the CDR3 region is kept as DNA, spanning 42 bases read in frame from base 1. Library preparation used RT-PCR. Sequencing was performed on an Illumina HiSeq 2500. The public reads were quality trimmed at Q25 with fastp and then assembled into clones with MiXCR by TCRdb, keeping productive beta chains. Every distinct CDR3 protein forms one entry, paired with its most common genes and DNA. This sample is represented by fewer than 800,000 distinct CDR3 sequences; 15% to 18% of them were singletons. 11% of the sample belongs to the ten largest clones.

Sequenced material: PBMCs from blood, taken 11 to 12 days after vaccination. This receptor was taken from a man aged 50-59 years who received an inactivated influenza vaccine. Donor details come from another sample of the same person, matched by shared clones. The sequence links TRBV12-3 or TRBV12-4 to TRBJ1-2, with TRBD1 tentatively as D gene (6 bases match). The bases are TGTGCCAGCAGTTTACGGGAGGGGGGCTATGGCTACACCTTC. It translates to CASSLREGGYGYTF.